The rows below give T cell receptor beta chains drawn from one sample of a study of blood T cell repertoires in COVID-19. Profiled with immunoSEQ multiplex PCR; TCRdb holds only in-frame clones, not every one. Of around 250,000 clones listed, 84% are singletons. Input material: PBMCs or T cells enriched from blood (not recorded which). The receptors were gathered from a man aged 50-59 years who had recovered from COVID-19. Both conserved end residues are part of each CDR3. The D gene is left open where the match is weak. A clone size is listed for some rows: how often the clone was seen (once, few, many), or a class if it is expanded.

V gene	J gene	clone size	D gene	CDR3 protein	CDR3 DNA
TRBV5-1	TRBJ2-1	NA	TRBD1	CASSFPAGGGYNEQFF	TGCGCCAGCAGCTTTCCAGCAGGGGGCGGCTACAATGAGCAGTTCTTC
TRBV11-2	TRBJ2-7	NA	NA	CASSLPSAVSF	TGTGCCAGCAGCTTACCTAGTGCTGTCTCCTTC
TRBV5-1	TRBJ2-1	NA	NA	CASSEYNEQFF	TGCGCCAGCAGCGAGTACAATGAGCAGTTCTTC
TRBV2	TRBJ1-5	NA	NA	CASSPVGTNSNQPQHF	TGTGCCAGCAGCCCAGTAGGGACTAATAGCAATCAGCCCCAGCATTTT
TRBV14	TRBJ2-3	NA	TRBD1	CASSQADGTVSKDTQYF	TGTGCCAGCAGCCAAGCCGATGGGACAGTGAGCAAGGATACGCAGTATTTT
TRBV7-3	TRBJ2-1	NA	TRBD2	CASSRSGGGFYNEQFF	TGTGCCAGCAGCCGAAGCGGGGGTGGGTTCTACAATGAGCAGTTCTTC
TRBV28	TRBJ2-7	NA	TRBD2	CATGTSGTYEQYF	TGTGCCACCGGGACTAGCGGCACCTACGAGCAGTACTTC
TRBV5-4	TRBJ2-5	few	TRBD1	CASSLPGQGLETQYF	TGTGCCAGCAGCTTGCCCGGACAGGGCTTGGAGACCCAGTACTTC
TRBV6-5	TRBJ2-1	NA	NA	CASKRWAIDEQFF	TGTGCCAGCAAACGGTGGGCAATCGATGAGCAGTTCTTC
TRBV19	TRBJ2-7	NA	TRBD2	CASSILAGPYEQYF	TGTGCCAGTAGTATTCTAGCGGGCCCCTACGAGCAGTACTTC
TRBV7-2	TRBJ2-7	many	TRBD1	CASSLVGAGTGGYEQYF	TGTGCCAGCAGCTTAGTAGGTGCCGGGACAGGGGGCTACGAGCAGTACTTC
TRBV19	TRBJ2-7	NA	TRBD1	CASSRTGTSYEQYF	TGTGCCAGTAGTAGGACAGGGACATCCTACGAGCAGTACTTC
TRBV7-8	TRBJ1-2	NA	TRBD1	CASSSPGGAPGYTF	TGTGCCAGCAGCTCGCCAGGGGGCGCACCTGGCTACACCTTC
TRBV2	TRBJ2-6	NA	NA	CAMSGANVLTF	TGCGCTATGTCTGGGGCCAACGTCCTGACTTTC
TRBV5-1	TRBJ1-4	NA	NA	CASSLAGVFGEGELFF	TGCGCCAGCAGCTTGGCCGGGGTGTTTGGGGAAGGAGAACTGTTTTTT
TRBV11-3	TRBJ2-5	NA	TRBD1	CASSQGQGTEETQYF	TGTGCCAGCAGCCAAGGACAGGGGACCGAAGAGACCCAGTACTTC
TRBV7-2	TRBJ2-3	NA	TRBD2	CASSPMGGRVTDTQYF	TGTGCCAGCAGCCCGATGGGCGGGAGGGTGACAGATACGCAGTATTTT
TRBV6-6	TRBJ2-2	NA	NA	CASTITGELFF	TGTGCCAGCACCATCACCGGGGAGCTGTTTTTT
TRBV7-6	TRBJ2-2	once	TRBD2	CASSLTRLAREGTGELFF	TGTGCCAGCAGCTTAACCCGACTCGCCAGGGAGGGCACCGGGGAGCTGTTTTTT
TRBV3-1/TRBV3-2	TRBJ2-1	NA	TRBD2	CASSPLAGVVINEQFF	TGTGCCAGCAGCCCCTTAGCGGGAGTGGTCATAAATGAGCAGTTCTTC
TRBV29-1	TRBJ1-1	NA	TRBD1	CSVGGSRDRGQFGFF	TGCAGCGTTGGCGGTTCCCGGGACAGGGGGCAATTTGGTTTCTTT
TRBV18	TRBJ1-4	once	NA	CASSRTTQEREKLFF	TGTGCCAGCTCACGGACAACCCAGGAACGGGAAAAACTGTTTTTT
TRBV6-4	TRBJ2-2	NA	TRBD1	CASSDQGAQAGELFF	TGTGCCAGCAGTGATCAGGGGGCGCAGGCCGGGGAGCTGTTTTTT
TRBV6-1	TRBJ2-7	NA	TRBD1	CASSAPGLGQGGYEQYF	TGTGCCAGCAGTGCCCCGGGATTAGGACAGGGGGGCTACGAGCAGTACTTC
TRBV29-1	TRBJ2-5	once	TRBD1	CSSRQGGQETQYF	TGCAGCTCCAGACAGGGTGGGCAAGAGACCCAGTACTTC
TRBV18	TRBJ2-2	once	NA	CASSLRERSNTGELFF	TGTGCCAGCTCCCTCAGAGAGCGATCGAACACCGGGGAGCTGTTTTTT
TRBV19	TRBJ2-7	few	NA	CASRPQGLYYEQYF	TGTGCCAGTAGGCCCCAGGGGCTATACTACGAGCAGTACTTC
TRBV19	TRBJ1-4	NA	NA	CASSISPPGGEKLFF	TGTGCCAGTAGTATATCACCGCCTGGAGGCGAAAAACTGTTTTTT
TRBV7-2	TRBJ1-2	NA	NA	CASNPNFANYGYTF	TGTGCCAGCAACCCCAACTTCGCTAACTATGGCTACACCTTC
TRBV19	TRBJ1-5	NA	TRBD1	CASSTQGGNQPQHF	TGTGCCAGTAGTACACAGGGGGGAAATCAGCCCCAGCATTTT
TRBV4-3	TRBJ2-1	NA	TRBD2	CASSQAGTSGNNEQFF	TGCGCCAGCAGCCAAGCTGGGACTAGCGGAAACAATGAGCAGTTCTTC
TRBV2	TRBJ2-7	NA	TRBD2	CASSEAFGGGLSYEQYF	TGTGCCAGCAGTGAAGCGTTCGGGGGGGGCCTCTCCTACGAGCAGTACTTC
TRBV5-8	TRBJ2-1	NA	TRBD2	CASSLGAGGRNEQFF	TGTGCCAGCAGCTTGGGTGCGGGGGGGCGGAATGAGCAGTTCTTC
TRBV27	TRBJ1-1	NA	NA	CASSPGTGFTEAFF	TGTGCCAGCAGCCCCGGAACAGGGTTCACTGAAGCTTTCTTT
TRBV9	TRBJ2-1	few	NA	CASSVGGGEAQFF	TGTGCCAGCAGCGTAGGGGGCGGGGAAGCCCAGTTCTTC
TRBV4-1	TRBJ1-2	once	NA	CASSQDHVTGNYGYTF	TGCGCCAGCAGCCAAGATCATGTGACCGGGAACTATGGCTACACCTTC
TRBV18	TRBJ2-2	NA	TRBD1	CASSPDREIAGELFF	TGTGCCAGCTCACCGGACAGGGAGATCGCCGGGGAGCTGTTTTTT
TRBV6-2/TRBV6-3	TRBJ1-1	NA	TRBD1	CASSTGQWNTEAFF	TGTGCCAGCAGTACGGGACAGTGGAACACTGAAGCTTTCTTT
TRBV5-1	TRBJ2-7	NA	TRBD2	CASSWGTSGPYEQYF	TGCGCCAGCAGCTGGGGGACTAGCGGCCCCTACGAGCAGTACTTC
TRBV6-5	TRBJ1-3	NA	NA	CASSYSGGRNTIYF	TGTGCCAGCAGTTACTCGGGGGGAAGAAACACCATATATTTT
TRBV29-1	TRBJ1-4	NA	NA	CSVLVRWEKLFF	TGCAGCGTTCTAGTGCGTTGGGAAAAACTGTTTTTT
TRBV4-3	TRBJ1-5	NA	NA	CASSQEWTDNQPQHF	TGCGCCAGCAGCCAAGAATGGACAGATAATCAGCCCCAGCATTTT
TRBV14	TRBJ1-6	NA	TRBD1	CASSSGQGAKNSPLHF	TGTGCCAGCAGTTCGGGACAGGGGGCGAAAAATTCACCCCTCCACTTT
TRBV7-2	TRBJ2-2	NA	NA	CASSPPGGYTGELFF	TGTGCCAGCAGCCCCCCCGGCGGATACACCGGGGAGCTGTTTTTT
TRBV6-1	TRBJ2-1	NA	TRBD2	CASSEMGLPNNEQFF	TGTGCCAGCAGTGAAATGGGACTACCCAACAATGAGCAGTTCTTC
TRBV29-1	TRBJ1-1	few	NA	CSVEVTQGTEAFF	TGCAGCGTTGAAGTCACACAGGGCACTGAAGCTTTCTTT